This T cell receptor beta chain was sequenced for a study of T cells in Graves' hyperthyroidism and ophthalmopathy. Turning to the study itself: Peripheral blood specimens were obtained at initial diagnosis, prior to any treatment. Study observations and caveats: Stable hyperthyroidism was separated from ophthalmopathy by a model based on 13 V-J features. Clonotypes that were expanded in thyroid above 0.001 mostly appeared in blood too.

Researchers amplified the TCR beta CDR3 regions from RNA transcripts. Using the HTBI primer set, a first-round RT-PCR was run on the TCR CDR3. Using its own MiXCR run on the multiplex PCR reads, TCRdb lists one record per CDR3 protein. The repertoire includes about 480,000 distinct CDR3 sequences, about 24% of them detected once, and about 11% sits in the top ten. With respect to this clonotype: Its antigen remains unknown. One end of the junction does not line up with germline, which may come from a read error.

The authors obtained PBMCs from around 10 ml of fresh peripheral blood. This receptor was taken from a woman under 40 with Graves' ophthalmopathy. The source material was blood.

The CDR3 bases are TGTGCCAACAGCGGGGATTCTAACTATGGCTACACCTTC. It specifies CANSGDSNYGYTF. V usage is TRBV3-1 and J usage is TRBJ1-2; D is unresolved. From germline, CDR1 is LGHDT and CDR2 YNNKEL (reference sequence). CDR3 length: 13 residues.